The 12 T cell receptor beta chains below were found in one sample sequenced in a study of shared clonotypes between healthy human individuals. Profiling relied on immunoSEQ multiplex PCR, and the TCRdb table lists in-frame clones only, not all of them. Among 600,000 to 700,000 clones listed, roughly 73% were seen once. Sequencing used memory CD4+ T cells sorted from blood. As to subset: CD45RA-negative fraction. The receptors shown here come from a woman under 40 in good health.

This clone was observed a single time. The V and J genes are TRBV9 and TRBJ1-2; 9 bases match TRBD1. The CDR3 is 15 amino acids. Germline trimming cut 3 bases from V and 4 bases from J; bases unmatched to any gene: 7. Germline-derived CDR1 and CDR2 are SGDLS and YYNGEE. The CDR3 sequence: CASSAPTGGSYGYTF. The CDR3 bases are TGTGCCAGCAGCGCCCCGACAGGGGGGTCCTATGGCTACACCTTC.

The chain has TRBV4-1 and TRBJ1-5, with D possibly being TRBD1 (5 bases). The CDR3 loop spans 15 amino acids. Trimming stripped 3 bases from V and 4 bases from J, with 13 bases between. Germline values: CDR1 MGHRA, CDR2 YSYEKL. CDR3 sequence: CASSQWGSQNQPQHF. CDR3 DNA: TGCGCCAGCAGCCAGTGGGGCAGCCAGAATCAGCCCCAGCATTTT.

This rearrangement joins TRBV6-1 to TRBJ2-7; D is possibly TRBD2 (6 bases). Looked up from germline, CDR1 is MNHNS and CDR2 is SASEGT. The V end was cut by 8 bases, the J end by 2 bases, with 16 bases between. The CDR3 is made up of 14 amino acids. CDR3 residues: CASYDVGGTYEQYF. The CDR3, as DNA: TGTGCCAGCTACGACGTCGGAGGGACCTACGAGCAGTACTTC.

CDR3 coding DNA: TGTGCCAGCAGTGCTTCACAGGGTTCTACTAATGAAAAACTGTTTTTT. It specifies CASSASQGSTNEKLFF. The J gene is TRBJ1-4, the V gene TRBV25-1, with a weak D call TRBD1 (6 bases). Trimming shortened V by 4 bases and J by 2 bases, and 14 bases separated the two germline ends. The CDR3 covers 16 residues. In germline, CDR1 is MGHDK, CDR2 SYGVNS.

The rearrangement links TRBV28 to TRBJ1-2; 7 nucleotides match TRBD1. V lost 6 bases to trimming and J lost 6 bases; unmatched junction nucleotides: 7. This CDR3 comprises 13 residues. Germline-derived CDR1 and CDR2 are MDHEN and SYDVKM. The CDR3 spells CASSRRDSHGYTF. The DNA of the CDR3 is TGTGCCAGCAGCCGCCGGGACAGCCATGGCTACACCTTC.

CDR3 residues: CASSLTSGVSYEQYF. The CDR3 region has the DNA TGTGCCAGCAGCTTAACTAGCGGGGTGTCCTACGAGCAGTACTTC. The J gene is TRBJ2-7, the V gene TRBV7-2; TRBD2 aligns across 10 bases. The length of the CDR3 is 15 residues. Trimming took 2 bases from V and 1 from J; bases not matched to a gene: 2. The germline CDR1 and CDR2 sequences are SGHTA and FQGNSA.

The chain is built from TRBV5-5 and TRBJ1-2; D unclear. Germline-derived CDR1 and CDR2 are SGHKS and YYEKEE (reference sequence). Trimming removed 5 bases at V and 6 bases at J, with 17 bases between. The CDR3 has 14 amino acids. CDR3 amino acids: CASSPLAGIDGYTF. CDR3 nucleotide sequence: TGTGCCAGCAGTCCCCTCGCCGGTATCGATGGCTACACCTTC.

The rearrangement links TRBV29-1 to TRBJ2-7; TRBD1 is a possible D gene (6 bases). Trimming removed 5 bases from V and 0 bases from J, with 20 bases in between. CDR3 length: 16 amino acids. Germline-derived CDR1 and CDR2 are SQVTM and ANQGSEA. DNA of the CDR3: TGCAGCGTTTCCCCCGGGACATCACCTGGCTCCTACGAGCAGTACTTC. Amino acid sequence: CSVSPGTSPGSYEQYF.

The V call is TRBV29-1, the J call TRBJ2-7, with 11 bases fitting TRBD2. This CDR3 spans 15 amino acids. Germline assignment: CDR1 SQVTM and CDR2 ANQGSEA. Trimming took 5 bases from V and 3 from J; bases not matched to a gene: 9. The CDR3 here is CSVLKLAGVVYEQYF. CDR3 DNA sequence: TGCAGCGTTCTCAAACTAGCGGGAGTTGTCTACGAGCAGTACTTC.

The genes are TRBV7-3 and TRBJ2-3; the match to TRBD2 covers 8 bases. From germline, CDR1 is SGHTA and CDR2 FQGTGA. This CDR3 region has 15 residues. After removal of 0 bases from V and 6 bases from J, the junction contained 5 bases not matched to a gene. Written as DNA, the CDR3 is TGTGCCAGCAGCTTAACCAGCGGGAGTGGGGATACGCAGTATTTT. Residues: CASSLTSGSGDTQYF.

V gene TRBV27 combines with J gene TRBJ2-5; D is unresolved. The V gene lost 0 bases and the J gene lost 2 bases, with 10 bases spanning the gap. This CDR3 has 15 amino acids. Per germline, CDR1 MNHEY and CDR2 SMNVEV (reference sequence). Written as DNA, the CDR3 is TGTGCCAGCAGTTTATCGAGGCAGCCGCAAGAGACCCAGTACTTC. Translating gives CASSLSRQPQETQYF.

The V call is TRBV4-2, the J call TRBJ2-5, with 11 bases that match TRBD2. The germline V gene encodes CDR1 LGHNA and CDR2 YNFKEQ. The length of the CDR3 is 20 residues. J gave up 2 bases and V 1 base, and 15 bases lay outside the gene matches. The CDR3 spells CASSQGAFLAGGGGQETQYF. The CDR3 nucleotides are TGTGCCAGCAGCCAAGGGGCTTTCCTAGCGGGAGGAGGAGGGCAAGAGACCCAGTACTTC.